This TCR beta chain is from a study of regulatory T cells in long-lasting Graves disease. The table lists this clonotype with many counts. Its antigen is unknown. The time point: newly diagnosed GD, antithyroid drugs for less than 3 months. PBMCs provided the RNA from which the TCR library was made. Patient provenance is recorded as an endocrinology department in Xi'an, China. Findings of the study overall: Among samples with persistent disease, TRBV28, TRBJ1-2 and TRBJ2-5 were favored.

CDR1 is LNHNV and CDR2 is YYDKDF in the germline V gene (reference sequence). Deletions cut 0 bases from V and 4 bases from J, with 10 bases between. This CDR3 spans 15 amino acids. To make TCR beta libraries, researchers used iRepertoire HTBI primers and Arm-PCR of CDR3 regions. Authors' processing steps: Gene usage covered 62 TRBV and 14 to 15 TRBJ segments. TCRdb re-analysed the multiplex PCR reads in MiXCR, keeping a single row per CDR3 protein. It is TCRdb's table, rather than the study itself, that gives the V and J calls and clone size. The sample holds about 400,000 distinct CDR3 sequences, around a sixth seen once.

The clonotype comes from a female donor with Graves disease. This sequence joins TRBV15 and TRBJ2-1, with a possible D match to TRBD2 (6 bases). The source was peripheral blood mononuclear cells (PBMCs), collected at new diagnosis, from a patient treated with antithyroid drugs. The CDR3 spells CATSRDRGGYNEQFF. In DNA form, the CDR3 reads TGTGCCACCAGCAGAGATCGTGGAGGGTACAATGAGCAGTTCTTC.